The 5 T cell receptor beta chains in this list originate from one sample, sequenced in a study of blood T cell repertoires in COVID-19. Only in-frame clones appear in the TCRdb table, and some are missing; sequencing was by immunoSEQ multiplex PCR. The sample consists of 250,000 to 350,000 clones, around 89% of them appearing once. The sequenced sample consisted of peripheral blood. The source is a woman between 55 and 75 years old with acute or convalescent COVID-19.

This clone was counted once. The J gene is TRBJ2-1, the V gene TRBV19; the match to TRBD2 covers 8 bases. The CDR3 has 14 amino acids. V lost 4 bases and J lost 4; bases outside the gene matches: 3. Germline V lookup: CDR1 LNHDA, CDR2 SQIVND (reference sequence). CDR3 protein: CASSTVAGYNEQFF. In DNA, the CDR3 is TGTGCCAGTAGTACCGTAGCGGGATACAATGAGCAGTTCTTC.

V usage is TRBV29-1 and J usage is TRBJ1-2; D is unresolved. The CDR3 length is 12 residues. Trimming removed 4 bases at V and 0 bases at J, with 6 bases between. CDR1 is SQVTM and CDR2 is ANQGSEA in the germline V gene. CDR3 DNA sequence: TGCAGCGTTGCACAGACTAACTATGGCTACACCTTC. This gives the protein CSVAQTNYGYTF. The full variable domain, completed using reference TRBV29-1 and TRBJ1-2, is SAVISQKPSRDICQRGTSLTIQCQVDSQVTMMFWYRQQPGQSLTLIATANQGSEATYESGFVIDKFPISRPNLTFSTLTVSNMSPEDSSIYLCSVAQTNYGYTFGSGTRLTVV.

The V and J genes are TRBV6-5 and TRBJ2-1; weak D call: TRBD2 (5 bases). This CDR3 has 12 residues. The V gene lost 6 bases and the J gene lost 7 bases, with 10 bases spanning the gap. Germline V gene data show CDR1 as MNHEY and CDR2 as SVGAGI. The CDR3 DNA follows: TGTGCCAGCAGGGCCGAGGGAAATGAGCAGTTCTTC. Amino acid sequence: CASRAEGNEQFF.

In this sample, this clone turned up a few times. The chain carries TRBV21-1 and TRBJ1-2; the table's D call, TRBD1, has no DNA check behind it. TRBV21-1 is reported as a pseudogene. The CDR3 has 14 residues. The CDR3 loop reads CASSKARDSYGYTF. In DNA, the CDR3 is TGTGCCAGCAGCAAAGCGAGGGACAGCTATGGCTACACCTTC.

V is TRBV18 and J is TRBJ1-5, with D possibly being TRBD1 (6 bases). The germline V gene encodes CDR1 KGHSH and CDR2 LQKENI. The CDR3 contains 14 residues. Trimming pared 6 bases from V and 5 bases from J, leaving 14 bases between. This chain's CDR3 is CASSFVQGHQPQHF. The CDR3, as DNA: TGTGCCAGCTCTTTCGTACAGGGCCATCAGCCCCAGCATTTT.